This T cell receptor (beta chain) is from a study of T cell repertoires in cytomegalovirus infection. Study-level information: In public TCR beta signatures, there were indications of both CMV infection and matching HLA type. Whole-study findings and limits: Clonotype analysis showed dominance of the ex vivo response by HLA-C-restricted CMV-specific TCR beta clonotypes. Identification of carriers of CMV plus the relevant HLA was achieved through cumulative public TCR beta family frequency.

MiXCR, applied by TCRdb to the reads, yields one record per CDR3 protein. The data contain 85,000 to 120,000 distinct CDR3 sequences, more than 15% of them seen just once; the ten biggest clones take up less than 10%. The J segment lost 12 bases and the V segment lost 1 base, leaving 9 bases of the junction unmatched. The CDR3 covers 14 residues. Germline loops: CDR1 SGHTA, CDR2 FQGNSA. In its sample, this clonotype was seen many times. Its antigen is as yet unknown. The chain couples TRBV7-2 to TRBJ2-3, with 8 bases aligning to TRBD2. This clonotype was sampled from a human donor in good health (CMV status not recorded). Some clones in this sample may be carry-over from other donors' samples. Sequenced material: PBMCs. The CDR3 sequence: CASSLEAGAPLQYF. CDR3 coding DNA: TGTGCCAGCAGCTTAGAAGCGGGGGCCCCCCTCCAGTATTTT.